This TCR beta chain was retrieved from a study of blood T cells in healthy people across ages. General study points: Total diversity from one million sequenced T cells was likely underestimated.

Germline V lookup: CDR1 DFQATT, CDR2 SNEGSKA (reference sequence). V was pared by 3 bases and J by 2 bases, with 7 bases of the junction left unmatched. This CDR3 has 16 amino acids. In this sample, this clonotype turned up a few times. Its target is not known. A J-beta primer mix and a sample-barcoded 5' primer were used in a second PCR of roughly 6 to 12 cycles. MiXCR, applied by TCRdb to the 5' RACE reads, yields one record per CDR3 protein. The sample holds around 940,000 distinct CDR3 sequences; roughly 51% are singletons and the top ten take around 21%. Source material: blood. The TCR originated in a woman aged 55-69 years in good health. V gene TRBV20-1 combines with J gene TRBJ2-7; 13 bases match TRBD2. The CDR3: CSASTGTSGNTYEQYF. DNA for the CDR3: TGCAGTGCTAGTACCGGGACTAGCGGGAATACCTACGAGCAGTACTTC.